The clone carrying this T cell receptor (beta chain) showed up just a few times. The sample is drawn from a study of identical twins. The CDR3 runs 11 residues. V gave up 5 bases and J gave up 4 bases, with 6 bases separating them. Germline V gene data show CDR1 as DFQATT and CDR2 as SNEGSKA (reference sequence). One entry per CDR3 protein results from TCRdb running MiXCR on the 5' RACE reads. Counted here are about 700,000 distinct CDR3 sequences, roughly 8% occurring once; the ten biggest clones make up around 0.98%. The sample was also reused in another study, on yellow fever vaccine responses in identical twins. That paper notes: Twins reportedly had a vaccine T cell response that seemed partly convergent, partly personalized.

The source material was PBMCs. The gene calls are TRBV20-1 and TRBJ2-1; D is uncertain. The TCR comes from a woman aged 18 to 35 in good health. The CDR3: CSASWYNEQFF. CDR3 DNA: TGCAGTGCTTCGTGGTACAATGAGCAGTTCTTC.